These T cell receptor beta chains were read from a single sample in a study of blood T cell repertoires in COVID-19. The assay was immunoSEQ multiplex PCR, and TCRdb's table has in-frame clones only and misses some. This table has roughly 130,000 clones, approximately 80% appearing once. The sample comprised peripheral blood. These receptors were collected from a woman in her fifties or sixties with acute or convalescent COVID-19. Each CDR3 is given with its conserved first and last residue. The D gene is left open where the match is weak. Expanded clones get a size class; other rows say once, few or many, or leave the size out.

- TRBJ1-6 TRBV30 14 - CAYETGANNSPLHF TGTGCCTACGAGACTGGGGCGAATAATTCACCCCTCCACTTT
TRBD2 TRBJ2-5 TRBV2 13 - CASTGGNQETQYF TGTGCCAGCACCGGGGGGAACCAAGAGACCCAGTACTTC
- TRBJ2-5 TRBV7-8 13 - CASSRTVQETQYF TGTGCCAGCAGCCGCACAGTCCAAGAGACCCAGTACTTC
TRBD1 TRBJ1-2 TRBV10-2 15 - CASSESGGQGYGYTF TGCGCCAGCAGTGAGTCGGGAGGACAGGGATATGGCTACACCTTC
- TRBJ1-1 TRBV11-2 14 - CASSTQPRGTEAFF TGTGCCAGCAGCACCCAACCACGGGGCACTGAAGCTTTCTTT
- TRBJ1-2 TRBV25-1 16 - CASRDAGDNSDYGYTF TGTGCCAGCAGGGACGCAGGGGACAATTCTGACTATGGCTACACCTTC
- TRBJ1-1 TRBV6-6 13 few CASQTVPGTEAFF TGTGCCAGCCAGACAGTCCCCGGAACTGAAGCTTTCTTT
- TRBJ1-5 TRBV2 14 - CASSEGRGGQPQHF TGTGCCAGCAGTGAGGGGAGAGGCGGTCAGCCCCAGCATTTT
- TRBJ2-1 TRBV5-5 17 - CASSSRRQGGQHNEQFF TGTGCCAGCAGCTCCCGGAGGCAGGGGGGACAGCACAATGAGCAGTTCTTC
- TRBJ1-1 TRBV9 13 few CASSLWGDTEAFF TGTGCCAGCAGCCTTTGGGGGGACACTGAAGCTTTCTTT
- TRBJ2-3 TRBV11-3 14 - CASSWGWGTDTQYF TGTGCCAGCAGCTGGGGCTGGGGCACAGATACGCAGTATTTT
TRBD1 TRBJ2-7 TRBV6-2/TRBV6-3 16 - CASSYYAGQGSYEQYF TGTGCCAGCAGTTACTATGCGGGACAGGGATCCTACGAGCAGTACTTC
- TRBJ1-1 TRBV2 13 - CASLTDMNTEAFF TGTGCCAGCCTGACAGATATGAACACTGAAGCTTTCTTT
TRBD1 TRBJ1-3 TRBV5-1 15 - CASSLQGISGNTIYF TGCGCCAGCAGCTTACAGGGGATCTCTGGAAACACCATATATTTT
TRBD1 TRBJ2-2 TRBV10-1 17 - CASSDSRGSPNTGELFF TGCGCCAGCAGCGACTCCAGGGGGTCTCCGAACACCGGGGAGCTGTTTTTT
- TRBJ1-3 TRBV6-5 12 - CASSPRGNTIYF TGTGCCAGCAGCCCCAGGGGTAACACCATATATTTT